The 27 T cell receptor beta chains presented below share a single source sample, sequenced in a study of human T cells and chemical hapten exposure. Time point in this sample: patch test 1, 2 weeks after DPC sensitization. The treatment here: therapeutic diphenylcyclopropenone sensitization with weekly scalp DPC. Using its own MiXCR run on the RACE reads, TCRdb lists one record per CDR3 protein. The sample records tens of thousands of distinct CDR3 sequences, approximately 10% being singletons. This material consisted of whole blood, taken in connection with sensitization to the hapten diphenylcyclopropenone (DPC). The receptors originated from a man aged 40-49 years with alopecia areata. Some clones in this sample may be carry-over from other donors' samples.

This rearrangement joins TRBV5-4 to TRBJ1-1, with 9 positions matching TRBD1. Looked up from germline, CDR1 is SGHNT and CDR2 is YYREEE (reference sequence). CDR3 length: 15 residues. With 4 bases clipped from V and 3 bases from J, the junction kept 7 bases outside the gene matches. CDR3 in amino acids: CASSKTGTGYTEAFF. The CDR3 nucleotides read TGTGCCAGCAGCAAGACCGGGACAGGGTACACTGAAGCTTTCTTT.

As DNA, the CDR3 is TGTGCCAGCAGCTTAGAACTGGGGCGTGAGACCCAGTACTTC. It encodes CASSLELGRETQYF. The chain combines TRBV7-9 with TRBJ2-5; D is possibly TRBD1 (5 bases). Deletions cut 1 base from V and 5 bases from J, with 11 bases between. CDR1 and CDR2 (germline): SEHNR, FQNEAQ (reference sequence). The CDR3 contains 14 residues.

DNA of the CDR3: TGTGCCAGCAGTTTAGATCACATTCAGTACTTC. Translating it yields CASSLDHIQYF. This chain links TRBV12-3 or TRBV12-4 with TRBJ2-4; D is uncertain. This CDR3 spans 11 amino acids. Trimming left V 1 base short and J 8 bases short, with 3 bases between.

CDR3 region: CSVTILFWDRDSGRWNEQFF. The DNA for the CDR3 is TGCAGCGTTACTATCCTCTTCTGGGACAGGGATAGCGGGAGGTGGAATGAGCAGTTCTTC. The V and J genes are TRBV29-1 and TRBJ2-1; maybe TRBD2 (10 bases). The CDR3 covers 20 residues. V lost 5 bases to trimming and J lost 7 bases, with 36 bases between them. Per the germline V gene, CDR1 is SQVTM and CDR2 is ANQGSEA.

The chain is built from TRBV28 and TRBJ1-2; D not certain. The V end lost 8 bases, the J end lost 2 bases, and 15 bases lay between the germline ends. Germline CDR1 MDHEN, CDR2 SYDVKM. This CDR3 is 14 amino acids long. The CDR3 is CASEPSVRNYGYTF. DNA of the CDR3: TGTGCCAGCGAACCGTCAGTTAGGAACTATGGCTACACCTTC.

This clonotype has more than one count but fewer than ten. V and J are TRBV7-9 and TRBJ2-7; 7 nucleotides agree with TRBD2. The CDR3 extends over 13 amino acids. The V and J ends lost 5 bases and 6 bases, in that order; junction bases with no gene match: 7. Germline CDR1 and CDR2: SEHNR and FQNEAQ (reference sequence). The DNA for the CDR3 is TGTGCCAGCAGCCACAACGGGGGGAGCGAGCAGTACGTC. Residues: CASSHNGGSEQYV.

This clonotype has a handful of counts. This sequence joins TRBV4-3 and TRBJ2-3, with 8 bases fitting TRBD2. CDR3 length: 18 amino acids. Germline V lookup: CDR1 LGHNA, CDR2 YSLEER. J lost 2 bases, V lost 4 bases, and 14 bases had no gene match. CDR3 nucleotides: TGCGCCAGCAGCCCACAGGGAGTAGCGGGAAGCTACACAGATACGCAGTATTTT. Amino acid sequence: CASSPQGVAGSYTDTQYF.

This clonotype was counted ten times or more. The J gene is TRBJ1-1, the V gene TRBV3-1; tentatively, D is TRBD1 (5 bases). The CDR3 is made up of 16 amino acids. Germline V gene lookup returns CDR1 LGHDT and CDR2 YNNKEL (reference sequence). V was clipped by 4 bases and J by 5 bases, with 20 bases between them. The chain's CDR3 is CASSPNARGPATEAFF. For the CDR3, the DNA is TGTGCCAGCAGCCCGAACGCCCGGGGCCCGGCAACTGAAGCTTTCTTT.

This clonotype was seen only a few times. J is TRBJ2-7 and V is TRBV7-9; 7 bases map to TRBD2. The CDR3 sequence is 13 residues long. The trim removed 1 base at V and 6 bases at J, leaving 3 bases unmatched. The germline V gene encodes CDR1 SEHNR and CDR2 FQNEAQ (reference sequence). CDR3 in amino acids: CASSLVGGSEQYV. The CDR3 region has the DNA TGTGCCAGCAGCTTAGTAGGCGGGAGCGAGCAGTACGTC.

This clonotype has a handful of counts. V is TRBV27 and J is TRBJ2-7; TRBD1 matches at 9 bases. The CDR3 runs to 13 residues. The V segment lost 4 bases and the J segment 7 bases; nucleotides outside the gene matches: 5. CDR1 and CDR2 (germline): MNHEY, SMNVEV (reference sequence). The CDR3 is CASSWDRAGEQYF. DNA of the CDR3: TGTGCCAGCAGTTGGGACAGGGCAGGGGAGCAGTACTTC.

The V gene is TRBV7-2, the J gene TRBJ2-3, with 9 bases lining up with TRBD2. The length of the CDR3 is 15 residues. V gave up 3 bases and J gave up 4 bases; unmatched junction bases: 5. The V gene's germline CDR1 is SGHTA and CDR2 FQGNSA. This CDR3 is CASSFIAGAPDTQYF. Written as DNA, the CDR3 is TGTGCCAGCAGCTTCATAGCGGGAGCTCCAGATACGCAGTATTTT.

This chain links TRBV29-1 with TRBJ2-5; D is tentatively TRBD1 or TRBD2 (7 bases each). Germline-derived CDR1 and CDR2 are SQVTM and ANQGSEA. This CDR3 is built from 14 residues. V dropped 2 bases and J dropped 3 bases, with 13 bases sitting between them. CDR3 DNA: TGCAGCGTTGAACCAGGGGGGACTAAAGAGACCCAGTACTTC. Translation: CSVEPGGTKETQYF.

The genes are TRBV7-3 and TRBJ1-1, with 7 bases fitting TRBD1. In germline, CDR1 is SGHTA, CDR2 FQGTGA. After removal of 3 bases from V and 4 bases from J, the junction contained 2 bases not matched to a gene. This CDR3 contains 13 residues. CDR3 sequence: CASSFQGGTEAFF. CDR3 nucleotide sequence: TGTGCCAGCAGCTTTCAGGGGGGCACTGAAGCTTTCTTT.

V gene TRBV10-3 combines with J gene TRBJ2-7; D unclear. Trimming removed 6 bases at V and 3 bases at J, with 15 bases between. This CDR3 has 14 residues. CDR1 is ENHRY, CDR2 SYGVKD, per germline. The chain's CDR3 is CAISKPPYSYEQYV. In DNA form, the CDR3 reads TGTGCCATCAGCAAACCCCCATACAGCTACGAGCAGTACGTC.

This clonotype occurred a few times. The chain couples TRBV24-1 to TRBJ2-4, with 7 positions matching TRBD1. Germline-derived CDR1 and CDR2 are KGHDR and SFDVKD. Trimming at V came to 7 bases and at J to 4 bases, leaving 12 bases not matched to a gene. There are 16 residues in the CDR3. CDR3 in DNA: TGTGCCACCAGAACACAAGGGGGCCGAGTAAAAAACATTCAGTACTTC. Translated: CATRTQGGRVKNIQYF.

This clonotype has a handful of counts. CDR3 in amino acids: CASSVGLAGSATGELFF. The CDR3 DNA reads as TGTGCCAGCAGTGTGGGACTAGCGGGTTCGGCCACCGGGGAGCTGTTTTTT. The rearrangement uses TRBV2 and TRBJ2-2; TRBD2 agrees at 12 bases. The germline CDR1 and CDR2 sequences are SNHLY and FYNNEI. CDR3 length: 17 amino acids. V dropped 4 bases and J dropped 4; count of bases not matched to a gene: 7.

The V and J genes are TRBV6-2 or TRBV6-3 and TRBJ1-3, with D possibly being TRBD1 (5 bases). The CDR3 covers 17 residues. Trimming removed 6 bases at V and 0 bases at J, with 18 bases between. From germline, CDR1 is MNHEY and CDR2 SVGEGT. CDR3 bases: TGTGCCAGCAGCGACGGACAAGGCTCTTTCTCTGGAAACACCATATATTTT. It is translated as CASSDGQGSFSGNTIYF.

V gene TRBV7-8 combines with J gene TRBJ2-7; possibly TRBD1 for D (6 bases). The CDR3 length is 20 residues. CDR1 is SGHVS and CDR2 is FQNEAQ in the germline V gene. Trimming stripped 5 bases from V and 2 bases from J, with 31 bases between. The chain's CDR3 is CASSPSIPQGRLPFPYEQYV. Written as DNA, the CDR3 is TGTGCCAGCAGCCCCTCGATACCGCAGGGGAGACTACCATTCCCCTACGAGCAGTACGTC.

As concerns this clonotype: Just one base apart from a much larger clone, this may be a read error. CDR3 protein: CATSDPGARSGGPYNEQSF. The CDR3 DNA is TGTGCCACCAGTGATCCGGGGGCTAGGTCGGGAGGGCCCTACAATGAGCAGTCCTTC. V is TRBV24-1 and J is TRBJ2-1, with 8 bases identical to TRBD2. CDR1 is KGHDR, CDR2 SFDVKD, per germline. This CDR3 comprises 19 residues.

The sample holds a few counts of this clonotype. The chain employs TRBV29-1 and TRBJ2-1, with 9 bases lining up with TRBD1. CDR3 size: 13 residues. In germline, CDR1 is SQVTM, CDR2 ANQGSEA. J was trimmed by 4 bases and V by 4 bases; bases with no gene match: 2. This CDR3 reads CSVGTGVYNEQFF. In DNA, the CDR3 is TGCAGCGTTGGGACAGGGGTATACAATGAGCAGTTCTTC.

V usage is TRBV7-2 and J usage is TRBJ2-2; D gene ambiguous. V lost 4 bases, J lost 6 bases, and 12 bases lay in between. The germline gives CDR1 SGHTA, CDR2 FQGNSA. The CDR3 totals 14 residues. The CDR3 bases are TGTGCCAGCAGCTCGGGTATTACTCCCGGGGAGCTGTTTTTT. This translates into CASSSGITPGELFF.

This clonotype has just a few counts. The CDR3: CASSGSGSRETQYF. The CDR3 region has the DNA TGTGCCAGCAGCGGAAGCGGGTCTCGAGAGACCCAGTACTTC. This chain links TRBV7-3 with TRBJ2-5, with D maybe TRBD2 (6 bases). The length of the CDR3 is 14 residues. The V end lost 5 bases, the J end lost 4 bases, and 14 bases lay between the germline ends. Germline CDR1 SGHTA, CDR2 FQGTGA.

This chain connects TRBV24-1 to TRBJ2-5; possibly TRBD1 for D (5 bases). Germline CDR1 KGHDR, CDR2 SFDVKD. With 3 bases removed from V and 0 bases from J, the gap between germline ends came to 10 bases. The CDR3 totals 15 residues. The CDR3 sequence: CATSDLMDNQETQYF. Here the CDR3 DNA reads TGTGCCACCAGTGATCTGATGGACAACCAAGAGACCCAGTACTTC.

This clonotype was detected a few times. The rearrangement joins TRBV7-9 to TRBJ2-1, with 8 positions matching TRBD2. The CDR3 consists of 16 residues. The germline CDR1 and CDR2 sequences are SEHNR and FQNEAQ (reference sequence). The junction had 16 bases not matched to a gene; V was cut back by 6 bases and J by 9 bases. CDR3 protein: CASRPGSGTRGAEQFF. The DNA for the CDR3 is TGTGCCAGCAGACCCGGCTCCGGGACTAGGGGAGCTGAGCAGTTCTTC.

In this sample, this clonotype turned up many times. The J gene is TRBJ2-7, the V gene TRBV6-2 or TRBV6-3; D is undetermined. V lost 0 bases and J 7 bases, leaving 7 bases between the germline ends. The CDR3 loop spans 12 amino acids. Germline CDR1 MNHEY, CDR2 SVGEGT. The CDR3 region has the DNA TGTGCCAGCAGTTACTCTAGCCGGGAGCAGTACTTC. Translating it yields CASSYSSREQYF.

This clonotype was seen at least ten times. The CDR3 reads CATRQTGEGADTQYF. The DNA for the CDR3 is TGTGCCACCAGACAAACAGGGGAAGGAGCAGATACGCAGTATTTT. The V gene is TRBV24-1, the J gene TRBJ2-3; TRBD1 agrees at 7 bases. CDR3 size: 15 residues. The germline V gene has CDR1 KGHDR and CDR2 SFDVKD. The ends lost 7 bases at V and 4 bases at J; junction bases unmatched: 10.

V and J are TRBV7-8 and TRBJ2-3; D unclear. In germline, CDR1 is SGHVS, CDR2 FQNEAQ. The CDR3 runs to 15 residues. Trimming removed 1 base at V and 2 bases at J, with 10 bases between. Here the CDR3 reads CASSLGGVLTDTQYF. For the CDR3, the DNA is TGTGCCAGCAGCTTAGGTGGGGTACTCACAGATACGCAGTATTTT.